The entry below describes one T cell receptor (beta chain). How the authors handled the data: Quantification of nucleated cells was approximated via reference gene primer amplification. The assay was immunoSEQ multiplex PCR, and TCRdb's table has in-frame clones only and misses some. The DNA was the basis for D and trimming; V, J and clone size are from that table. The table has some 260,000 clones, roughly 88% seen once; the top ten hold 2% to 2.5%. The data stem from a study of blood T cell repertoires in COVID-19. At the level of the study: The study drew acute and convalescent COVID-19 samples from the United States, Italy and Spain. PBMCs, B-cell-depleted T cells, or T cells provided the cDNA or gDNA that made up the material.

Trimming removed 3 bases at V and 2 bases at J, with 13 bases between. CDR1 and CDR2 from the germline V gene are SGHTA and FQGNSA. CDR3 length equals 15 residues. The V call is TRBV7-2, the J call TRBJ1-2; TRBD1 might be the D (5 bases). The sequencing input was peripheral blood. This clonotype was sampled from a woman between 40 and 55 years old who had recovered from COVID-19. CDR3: CASSLAWDFNYGYTF. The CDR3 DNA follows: TGTGCCAGCAGCTTGGCATGGGACTTCAACTATGGCTACACCTTC.